Shown below are 22 T cell receptor beta chains from a single sample sequenced in a study of T cell responses to AZD1222 COVID-19 vaccine. Assay used: immunoSEQ multiplex PCR; TCRdb lists only in-frame clones, some missing. The table has about 140,000 clones, about 90% seen once. The sequences come from peripheral blood, collected 28 days after the second AZD1222 dose. These receptors all stem from an adult who received the AZD1222 COVID-19 vaccine.

This chain uses TRBV7-2 with TRBJ1-3, with 8 nucleotides matching TRBD1. This CDR3 is built from 17 residues. Trimming cost V 1 base and J 4 bases; bases outside gene matches: 9. Germline V lookup: CDR1 SGHTA, CDR2 FQGNSA. This chain's CDR3 is CASSLGTGTPGGNTIYF. In nucleotides, the CDR3 is TGTGCCAGCAGCTTAGGGACAGGGACTCCGGGGGGAAACACCATATATTTT.

V usage is TRBV7-8 and J usage is TRBJ2-2; D is unresolved. Germline CDR1 and CDR2: SGHVS and FQNEAQ. V lost 0 bases and J lost 0, with 5 bases in between. The CDR3 loop spans 15 amino acids. The CDR3 sequence is CASSLALSNTGELFF. The CDR3 region has the DNA TGTGCCAGCAGCTTAGCACTATCGAACACCGGGGAGCTGTTTTTT.

The genes are TRBV7-2 and TRBJ2-7; D is perhaps TRBD2 (5 bases). Germline assignment: CDR1 SGHTA and CDR2 FQGNSA. CDR3 length: 13 residues. Trimming pared 4 bases from V and 7 bases from J, leaving 14 bases between. The CDR3 nucleotides read TGTGCCAGCAGCTCGAGGACTGATCTGGAGCAGTACTTC. This codes for CASSSRTDLEQYF. Using reference TRBV7-2 and TRBJ2-7 for the parts outside the CDR3, the full variable domain is GAGVSQSPSNKVTEKGKDVELRCDPISGHTALYWYRQSLGQGLEFLIYFQGNSAPDKSGLPSDRFSAERTGGSVSTLTIQRTQQEDSAVYLCASSSRTDLEQYFGPGTRLTVT.

The rearrangement uses TRBV11-2 and TRBJ2-7; D remains unclear. Germline CDR1 reads SGHAT; CDR2 reads FQNNGV. Trimming took off 1 base at V and 3 bases at J, with 7 bases between the two ends. The CDR3 extends over 13 amino acids. CDR3 region: CASSLAPDYEQYF. The CDR3 DNA reads as TGTGCCAGCAGCTTAGCTCCGGACTACGAGCAGTACTTC.

There are a few counts of this clone. The chain is built from TRBV7-2 and TRBJ2-2; the match to TRBD2 covers 15 bases. Germline CDR1 SGHTA, CDR2 FQGNSA. The CDR3 contains 18 residues. Trimming took 2 bases from V and 6 from J; bases not matched to a gene: 7. The CDR3 sequence is CASSLRTSGRALSGELFF. In DNA form, the CDR3 reads TGTGCCAGCAGCTTAAGGACTAGCGGGAGGGCCCTGTCCGGGGAGCTGTTTTTT. The whole variable domain, remainder taken from reference TRBV7-2 and TRBJ2-2, is GAGVSQSPSNKVTEKGKDVELRCDPISGHTALYWYRQSLGQGLEFLIYFQGNSAPDKSGLPSDRFSAERTGGSVSTLTIQRTQQEDSAVYLCASSLRTSGRALSGELFFGEGSRLTVL.

This clone was counted a few times. V gene TRBV29-1 combines with J gene TRBJ2-5, with 11 bases fitting TRBD2. The CDR3 runs 14 residues. CDR1 is SQVTM, CDR2 ANQGSEA, per germline. J gave up 2 bases and V 6 bases, and 5 bases lay outside the gene matches. The CDR3 DNA sequence: TGCAGCGTGCAGACTAGCGGGGATCAAGAGACCCAGTACTTC. This gives the protein CSVQTSGDQETQYF.

V and J are TRBV7-9 and TRBJ1-2; 8 nucleotides match TRBD1. The CDR3 length is 13 residues. Germline loops: CDR1 SEHNR, CDR2 FQNEAQ (reference sequence). With 2 bases clipped from V and 8 bases from J, the junction kept 4 bases outside the gene matches. CDR3 residues: CASSLQGAEGYTF. CDR3 nucleotide sequence: TGTGCCAGCAGCTTACAGGGGGCAGAGGGCTACACCTTC.

The rearrangement joins TRBV11-3 to TRBJ2-7; 7 nucleotides agree with TRBD2. The CDR3 consists of 15 residues. Germline CDR1 reads SGHNT; CDR2 reads YENEEA. J was trimmed by 0 bases and V by 4 bases; bases with no gene match: 6. CDR3 nucleotide sequence: TGTGCCAGCAGCTATTCGGGGACTACCTCCTACGAGCAGTACTTC. The encoded protein is CASSYSGTTSYEQYF.

CDR3 amino acids: CASSGAGAAQNIQYF. For the CDR3, the DNA is TGTGCCAGCAGCGGGGCGGGAGCCGCGCAAAACATTCAGTACTTC. V usage is TRBV9 and J usage is TRBJ2-4; TRBD2 matches 7 bases. Germline CDR1 SGDLS, CDR2 YYNGEE. This CDR3 contains 15 residues. J lost 5 bases, V lost 3 bases, and 8 bases had no gene match. The variable domain in full, with the rest retrieved from reference TRBV9 and TRBJ2-4, is DSGVTQTPKHLITATGQRVTLRCSPRSGDLSVYWYQQSLDQGLQFLIQYYNGEERAKGNILERFSAQQFPDLHSELNLSSLELGDSALYFCASSGAGAAQNIQYFGAGTRLSVL.

V usage is TRBV6-1 and J usage is TRBJ2-7, with a tentative D call TRBD1 (5 bases). CDR1 and CDR2 (germline): MNHNS, SASEGT. The germline V and J ends were trimmed by 1 base and 2 bases, with 15 bases remaining between them. This CDR3 has 16 amino acids. The CDR3 DNA reads TGTGCCAGCAGTGAAGGTTTTGCAGGGCCGACCTACGAGCAGTACTTC. Translating gives CASSEGFAGPTYEQYF.

The rearrangement links TRBV7-2 to TRBJ1-5; the D gene is possibly TRBD1 (5 bases). CDR3 length: 13 amino acids. CDR1 and CDR2 (germline): SGHTA, FQGNSA. Deletions cut 1 base from V and 5 bases from J, with 6 bases between. The CDR3 sequence: CASSLGGDQPQHF. CDR3 DNA sequence: TGTGCCAGCAGCTTAGGGGGGGATCAGCCCCAGCATTTT.

The chain carries TRBV19 and TRBJ1-5; D remains unclear. The CDR3 runs to 14 residues. Germline values: CDR1 LNHDA, CDR2 SQIVND (reference sequence). Trimming took 10 bases from V and 7 from J, leaving 20 bases between them. Here the CDR3 DNA reads TGTGCCACCGCCGGGATTTCGGGGAGGCAGCCCCAGCATTTT. Translated: CATAGISGRQPQHF. Full variable domain (rest looked up from reference TRBV19 and TRBJ1-5): DGGITQSPKYLFRKEGQNVTLSCEQNLNHDAMYWYRQDPGQGLRLIYYSQIVNDFQKGDIAEGYSVSREKKESFPLTVTSAQKNPTAFYLCATAGISGRQPQHFGDGTRLSIL.

V gene TRBV4-1 combines with J gene TRBJ1-5; TRBD1 aligns across 7 bases. This CDR3 region has 15 residues. V shed 3 bases, J shed 7 bases, and the junction held 9 bases outside the gene matches. Looked up from germline, CDR1 is MGHRA and CDR2 is YSYEKL. CDR3 DNA: TGCGCCAGCAGCCACGAATACAGGGGTGGGCAGCCCCAGCATTTT. Translated: CASSHEYRGGQPQHF.

V usage is TRBV5-1 and J usage is TRBJ2-7; 11 bases agree with TRBD2. The V segment lost 0 bases and the J segment 4 bases; nucleotides outside the gene matches: 3. CDR3 size: 15 residues. Germline V gives CDR1 SGHRS, CDR2 YFSETQ. The CDR3 protein is CASSLVLAGGYEQYF. The DNA of the CDR3 is TGCGCCAGCAGCTTGGTCCTAGCGGGAGGATACGAGCAGTACTTC.

V usage is TRBV9 and J usage is TRBJ2-1; D might be TRBD1 (6 bases). CDR3 size: 15 residues. V lost 1 base and J 3 bases, leaving 11 bases between the germline ends. Germline values: CDR1 SGDLS, CDR2 YYNGEE. The CDR3: CASSVRQEIYNEQFF. CDR3 in DNA: TGTGCCAGCAGCGTACGACAGGAGATCTACAATGAGCAGTTCTTC.

This chain's CDR3 is CASSLAQGVEKLFF. In DNA, the CDR3 is TGCGCCAGCAGCTTGGCCCAAGGGGTCGAAAAACTGTTTTTT. The chain links TRBV5-1 to TRBJ1-4; a weak D match, TRBD1 (5 bases). The V end lost 0 bases, the J end lost 8 bases, and 11 bases lay between the germline ends. CDR3 size: 14 residues. Germline V gene data show CDR1 as SGHRS and CDR2 as YFSETQ.

The genes are TRBV5-1 and TRBJ2-5; TRBD1 matches at 9 bases. Germline CDR1 SGHRS, CDR2 YFSETQ. This CDR3 comprises 15 residues. V lost 0 bases, J lost 5 bases, and 5 bases stayed unmatched. The CDR3 loop reads CASSLDGTGMETQYF. In nucleotides, the CDR3 is TGCGCCAGCAGCTTGGACGGGACAGGGATGGAGACCCAGTACTTC.

The J gene is TRBJ2-2, the V gene TRBV19, with 8 bases aligning to TRBD1. The CDR3 spans 14 residues. The ends lost 5 bases at V and 5 bases at J; junction bases unmatched: 4. Germline lookup yields CDR1 LNHDA and CDR2 SQIVND (reference sequence). This chain's CDR3 is CASSQGAWTGELFF. DNA for the CDR3: TGTGCCAGTAGTCAGGGGGCATGGACCGGGGAGCTGTTTTTT.

CDR3 coding DNA: TGTGCCAGCAGGCGGGCAGCCTCCTACGAGCAGTACTTC. Translating it yields CASRRAASYEQYF. V and J are TRBV27 and TRBJ2-7, with D possibly matching TRBD2 (5 bases). V dropped 6 bases and J dropped 0 bases, with 9 bases sitting between them. The CDR3 runs to 13 residues. Germline V CDR1 and CDR2: MNHEY, SMNVEV (reference sequence).

The chain joins TRBV18 to TRBJ1-3; the D is unclear. V was pared by 2 bases and J by 4 bases, with 12 bases between. Germline loops: CDR1 KGHSH, CDR2 LQKENI. The CDR3 is 15 amino acids. The CDR3 is CASSPSSQPGNTIYF. For the CDR3, the DNA is TGTGCCAGCTCACCAAGCAGCCAGCCAGGAAACACCATATATTTT.

The chain joins TRBV19 to TRBJ2-1; 13 positions match TRBD2. Germline loops: CDR1 LNHDA, CDR2 SQIVND (reference sequence). The V gene end was trimmed by 7 bases and the J gene end by 12 bases; junction bases not matched to a gene: 6. The CDR3 is 13 residues long. CDR3 in amino acids: CASIGTSGNGQFF. As DNA, the CDR3 is TGTGCCAGTATAGGGACTAGCGGGAACGGGCAGTTCTTC. The variable domain in full, completed from reference TRBV19 and TRBJ2-1, reads DGGITQSPKYLFRKEGQNVTLSCEQNLNHDAMYWYRQDPGQGLRLIYYSQIVNDFQKGDIAEGYSVSREKKESFPLTVTSAQKNPTAFYLCASIGTSGNGQFFGPGTRLTVL.

The DNA for the CDR3 is TGTGCCAGCAGCGTAGATGGGACAGGGAACACTGAAGCTTTCTTT. It translates to CASSVDGTGNTEAFF. The chain has TRBV9 and TRBJ1-1, with 8 bases that match TRBD1. Trimming cost V 0 bases and J 1 base; bases outside gene matches: 2. Germline CDR1 is SGDLS and CDR2 is YYNGEE. The CDR3 totals 15 residues.